A selection of T cell receptor beta chains follows, all from one sample in a study of T cell responses to AZD1222 COVID-19 vaccine. TCRdb's table, derived via immunoSEQ multiplex PCR, lists solely in-frame clones and lacks some. Here the sample spans 100,000 to 150,000 clones, 92% being singletons. Source: peripheral blood, taken on day 0 of AZD1222 vaccination. These receptors were obtained from an adult in good health. CDR3s include the opening cysteine and the closing phenylalanine or tryptophan. D genes are given only for firm matches. Clone size is shown for a subset of rows, as once, few, many or a class of expanded clone.

D	V	size	J	CDR3	DNA
TRBD2	TRBV5-1	NA	TRBJ2-1	CASSFESGSYEQFF	TGCGCCAGCAGCTTTGAAAGCGGGAGCTATGAGCAGTTCTTC
NA	TRBV6-5	NA	TRBJ1-1	CASKIRSQLNTEAFF	TGTGCCAGCAAGATTAGGAGCCAGTTGAACACTGAAGCTTTCTTT
TRBD2	TRBV5-6	NA	TRBJ2-1	CASSYLGTSGPKSRFF	TGTGCCAGCAGCTACCTAGGGACTAGCGGTCCCAAGAGCAGGTTCTTC
NA	TRBV19	NA	TRBJ2-4	CASSSRGPLAKNIQYF	TGTGCCAGTAGTTCCCGGGGCCCCCTCGCCAAAAACATTCAGTACTTC
TRBD2	TRBV7-7	NA	TRBJ2-2	CASSSASGKAGELFF	TGTGCCAGCAGCTCCGCTAGCGGGAAGGCCGGGGAGCTGTTTTTT
TRBD1	TRBV12-3/TRBV12-4	NA	TRBJ1-2	CASRRQGAGGYTF	TGTGCCAGCAGACGGCAGGGGGCGGGTGGCTACACCTTC
NA	TRBV24-1	few	TRBJ1-5	CATSASNQPQHF	TGTGCCACCAGTGCCAGCAATCAGCCCCAGCATTTT
NA	TRBV18	NA	TRBJ2-2	CASSPSQGSVAGELFF	TGTGCCAGCTCACCCTCTCAGGGGAGTGTCGCCGGGGAGCTGTTTTTT
NA	TRBV5-6	once	TRBJ1-1	CASSSGTRMSTEAFF	TGTGCCAGCAGCTCCGGGACCCGTATGAGCACTGAAGCTTTCTTT
TRBD1	TRBV2	NA	TRBJ2-1	CASSPRPTGGVDEQFF	TGTGCCAGCAGCCCTCGCCCCACAGGGGGCGTCGATGAGCAGTTCTTC